Below, 22 T cell receptor beta chains from the same sample are listed, as sequenced in a study of T cell repertoires in cytomegalovirus infection. Which antigens these TCRs recognize remains unknown. TCRdb analysed the reads with MiXCR anew, one entry per CDR3 protein. This repertoire shows roughly 920,000 distinct CDR3 sequences, approximately 33% found once; its top ten account for over 10%. Material: cultured CD8+ T cells from PBMCs, obtained from culture after CMV antigen stimulation. The receptors stem from a human donor in good health (CMV status not recorded). Some clones in this sample may be carry-over from other donors' samples.

V usage is TRBV19 and J usage is TRBJ1-5; TRBD1 might be the D (5 bases). Germline CDR1 reads LNHDA; CDR2 reads SQIVND (reference sequence). Trimming stripped 6 bases from V and 1 base from J, with 13 bases between. There are 15 residues in the CDR3. Here the CDR3 reads CASSSTAWSNQPQHF. The CDR3 bases are TGTGCCAGTAGCTCGACAGCCTGGAGCAATCAGCCCCAGCATTTT. The full variable domain, in which reference TRBV19 and TRBJ1-5 provide the parts outside the CDR3, is DGGITQSPKYLFRKEGQNVTLSCEQNLNHDAMYWYRQDPGQGLRLIYYSQIVNDFQKGDIAEGYSVSREKKESFPLTVTSAQKNPTAFYLCASSSTAWSNQPQHFGDGTRLSIL.

This clonotype was seen at least ten times. This chain uses TRBV7-9 with TRBJ2-1; 8 nucleotides agree with TRBD2. CDR1 is SEHNR and CDR2 is FQNEAQ in the germline V gene (reference sequence). V shed 6 bases and J 7 bases; nucleotides not matched to a gene: 5. The CDR3 contains 13 residues. The CDR3 region is CASSFSSGNEQFF. The CDR3 coding sequence is TGTGCCAGCAGTTTCTCTAGCGGGAATGAGCAGTTCTTC.

The V and J genes are TRBV6-1 and TRBJ2-5; no clear D gene. Looked up from germline, CDR1 is MNHNS and CDR2 is SASEGT. The CDR3 extends over 13 amino acids. V lost 10 bases and J 0 bases, leaving 12 bases between the germline ends. For the CDR3, the DNA is TGTGCCAACTCAGATTTCTACCAAGAGACCCAGTACTTC. Translation gives CANSDFYQETQYF.

This clonotype was seen a handful of times. The chain combines TRBV27 with TRBJ2-1, with D perhaps matching TRBD2 (6 bases). With 0 bases removed from V and 8 bases from J, the gap between germline ends came to 8 bases. CDR3 length: 13 residues. CDR1 and CDR2 from the germline V gene are MNHEY and SMNVEV (reference sequence). Here the CDR3 DNA reads TGTGCCAGCAGTTTATCGGAGGGCGATGAGCAGTTCTTC. Translated, it gives CASSLSEGDEQFF.

V usage is TRBV9 and J usage is TRBJ2-4, with D hard to call. Germline V lookup: CDR1 SGDLS, CDR2 YYNGEE. V was shortened by 0 bases and J by 1 base, with 2 bases between the two germline ends. CDR3 length: 13 amino acids. The CDR3 coding sequence is TGTGCCAGCAGCGTAGGTGCCAAAAACATTCAGTACTTC. It yields the protein CASSVGAKNIQYF. The full variable domain, its missing parts supplied by reference TRBV9 and TRBJ2-4, is DSGVTQTPKHLITATGQRVTLRCSPRSGDLSVYWYQQSLDQGLQFLIQYYNGEERAKGNILERFSAQQFPDLHSELNLSSLELGDSALYFCASSVGAKNIQYFGAGTRLSVL.

This clonotype showed up just a few times. The chain carries TRBV6-6 and TRBJ2-1, with 12 bases aligning to TRBD2. This CDR3 region has 18 residues. V trimming: 5 bases; J trimming: 8 bases; junction bases outside the gene matches: 16. Germline V gene data show CDR1 as MNHNY and CDR2 as SVGAGI (reference sequence). The CDR3 coding sequence is TGTGCCAGCAGTACATTCCCCGGACTAGCGGGGCCAGCGGATGAGCAGTTCTTC. Translating gives CASSTFPGLAGPADEQFF.

This clonotype was seen a handful of times. The rearrangement links TRBV6-2 or TRBV6-3 to TRBJ2-1; 8 bases line up with TRBD2. CDR1 MNHEY and CDR2 SVGEGT come from the germline V gene. Germline trimming cut 3 bases from V and 7 bases from J; bases unmatched to any gene: 11. The CDR3 sequence is 16 residues long. CDR3 region: CASSYRERGYENEQFF. The DNA for the CDR3 is TGTGCCAGCAGTTATCGCGAGCGGGGGTATGAGAATGAGCAGTTCTTC.

The chain has TRBV20-1 and TRBJ2-3; D ambiguous. This CDR3 contains 15 residues. The germline CDR1 and CDR2 sequences are DFQATT and SNEGSKA (reference sequence). Trimming pared 6 bases from V and 4 bases from J, leaving 20 bases between. The CDR3 protein is CSARLGLRVADTQYF. The CDR3 bases are TGCAGTGCCCGGTTGGGCTTAAGAGTCGCAGATACGCAGTATTTT.

The table lists this clonotype with a few counts. The V and J genes are TRBV6-5 and TRBJ1-1; D call uncertain. V lost 2 bases, J lost 5 bases, and 12 bases lay in between. Germline V gives CDR1 MNHEY, CDR2 SVGAGI. This CDR3 region has 14 residues. The CDR3 coding sequence is TGTGCCAGCAGTTACCGAGCGTCAGGTACTGAAGCTTTCTTT. Translated, it gives CASSYRASGTEAFF.

The chain is built from TRBV14 and TRBJ2-3, with no clear D. CDR3 length equals 15 residues. Germline V gives CDR1 SGHDN, CDR2 FVKESK. V lost 0 bases to trimming and J lost 4 bases, with 11 bases between them. CDR3: CASSQDRVLPDTQYF. The CDR3 DNA is TGTGCCAGCAGCCAAGACCGGGTCCTCCCAGATACGCAGTATTTT.

This chain joins TRBV7-9 and TRBJ1-1; perhaps TRBD1 as D (6 bases). This CDR3 has 14 residues. The V end lost 4 bases, the J end lost 3 bases, and 12 bases lay between the germline ends. Germline assignment: CDR1 SEHNR and CDR2 FQNEAQ (reference sequence). CDR3 sequence (DNA): TGTGCCAGCAGCTCCGGGGGGGGGCACACTGAAGCTTTCTTT. Protein product: CASSSGGGHTEAFF. The whole variable domain, filled in from reference TRBV7-9 and TRBJ1-1, reads DTGVSQNPRHKITKRGQNVTFRCDPISEHNRLYWYRQTLGQGPEFLTYFQNEAQLEKSRLLSDRFSAERPKGSFSTLEIQRTEQGDSAMYLCASSSGGGHTEAFFGQGTRLTVV.

There are many counts of this clonotype. Here the CDR3 reads CASIGNTGELFF. The CDR3 region has the DNA TGTGCCAGCATTGGAAACACCGGGGAGCTGTTTTTT. This chain uses TRBV2 with TRBJ2-2; D gene unclear. The CDR3 is 12 amino acids. Germline CDR1 is SNHLY and CDR2 is FYNNEI. Trimming stripped 7 bases from V and 2 bases from J, with 5 bases between. The variable domain in full, completed from reference TRBV2 and TRBJ2-2, reads EPEVTQTPSHQVTQMGQEVILRCVPISNHLYFYWYRQILGQKVEFLVSFYNNEISEKSEIFDDQFSVERPDGSNFTLKIRSTKLEDSAMYFCASIGNTGELFFGEGSRLTVL.

The J gene is TRBJ1-3, the V gene TRBV12-5, with no clear D. CDR1 is LGHNT, CDR2 FRNRAP, per germline. V was shortened by 6 bases and J by 3 bases, with 9 bases between the two germline ends. CDR3 size: 13 residues. In DNA form, the CDR3 reads TGTGCTAGTGGACAGTTAAGTGGAAACACCATATATTTT. Translation gives CASGQLSGNTIYF. The whole variable domain, remainder taken from reference TRBV12-5 and TRBJ1-3, is DARVTQTPRHKVTEMGQEVTMRCQPILGHNTVFWYRQTMMQGLELLAYFRNRAPLDDSGMPKDRFSAEMPDATLATLKIQPSEPRDSAVYFCASGQLSGNTIYFGEGSWLTVV.

This chain connects TRBV12-5 to TRBJ2-1; D tentatively reads TRBD1 or TRBD2 (5 bases each). The V gene lost 6 bases and the J gene lost 8 bases, with 8 bases spanning the gap. The CDR3 contains 11 residues. Germline values: CDR1 LGHNT, CDR2 FRNRAP. The CDR3 sequence is CASGLGDEQFF. The CDR3, as DNA: TGTGCTAGTGGACTAGGGGATGAGCAGTTCTTC.

CDR3 sequence (DNA): TGTGCCAGTAGTATAGCACAGGGCACAGATACGCAGTATTTT. This translates into CASSIAQGTDTQYF. V usage is TRBV19 and J usage is TRBJ2-3; possibly TRBD1 for D (5 bases). This CDR3 contains 14 residues. CDR1 and CDR2 (germline): LNHDA, SQIVND (reference sequence). Trimming cost V 1 base and J 1 base, with 6 bases left between them.

This clonotype has more than one count but fewer than ten. V gene TRBV24-1 combines with J gene TRBJ2-1, with TRBD1 identical over 8 bases. Trimming removed 7 bases from V and 6 bases from J; junction bases left unmatched: 13. Germline V lookup: CDR1 KGHDR, CDR2 SFDVKD. CDR3 size: 16 residues. DNA of the CDR3: TGTGCCACCAGCGGTTCCCGGACAGGGCTCGGCAATGAGCAGTTCTTC. As protein: CATSGSRTGLGNEQFF.

This clonotype appeared a few times. The V gene is TRBV4-1, the J gene TRBJ2-3; tentatively, D is TRBD1 or TRBD2 (5 bases each). Between the trimmed V and J ends, which lost 1 base and 4 bases, there was a span of 12 bases. CDR3 length equals 15 residues. Looked up from germline, CDR1 is MGHRA and CDR2 is YSYEKL. Here the CDR3 reads CASSQGQGAADTQYF. As DNA, the CDR3 is TGCGCCAGCAGCCAAGGTCAGGGAGCCGCAGATACGCAGTATTTT.

A single count supports this clonotype. A much larger clone lies one base from this, so it may be a read error. The chain combines TRBV7-9 with TRBJ2-5; 12 bases are a match to TRBD1. The germline V gene has CDR1 SEHNR and CDR2 FQNEAQ (reference sequence). V shed 4 bases and J 6 bases; nucleotides not matched to a gene: 6. CDR3 size: 15 residues. In DNA, the CDR3 is TGTGCCAGCAGCTCCCGGGACAGGGGGCGAAAGACCCAGTACTTC. Protein product: CASSSRDRGRKTQYF.

The CDR3 sequence is CASSPRQGVAKNIQYF. CDR3 DNA: TGTGCCAGCAGTCCCCGACAGGGAGTAGCCAAAAACATTCAGTACTTC. The chain links TRBV28 to TRBJ2-4, with TRBD1 identical over 7 bases. Unmatched junction bases numbered 7, after V lost 5 bases and J lost 0 bases. CDR3 length equals 16 residues. Per the germline V gene, CDR1 is MDHEN and CDR2 is SYDVKM.

A few counts support this clonotype. The chain uses TRBV20-1 and TRBJ2-7; no clear D gene. The CDR3 totals 14 residues. Trimming removed 3 bases at V and 0 bases at J, with 12 bases between. The germline CDR1 and CDR2 sequences are DFQATT and SNEGSKA (reference sequence). For the CDR3, the DNA is TGCAGTGCTAGTGAGAGGACCCTCTCCTACGAGCAGTACTTC. It translates to CSASERTLSYEQYF.

This chain joins TRBV7-8 and TRBJ1-2; tentatively, D is TRBD1 (5 bases). This CDR3 is built from 17 residues. V lost 5 bases and J 4 bases, leaving 23 bases between the germline ends. Germline CDR1 reads SGHVS; CDR2 reads FQNEAQ. CDR3 protein: CASSLHYTGTSGYGYTF. CDR3 sequence (DNA): TGTGCCAGCAGCCTACATTACACCGGGACTTCGGGCTATGGCTACACCTTC.

The J gene is TRBJ2-1, the V gene TRBV20-1; 11 positions match TRBD2. J was trimmed by 3 bases and V by 2 bases; bases with no gene match: 3. The CDR3 consists of 15 residues. Per germline, CDR1 DFQATT and CDR2 SNEGSKA (reference sequence). Written as DNA, the CDR3 is TGCAGTGCTAGATTGGGACTAGCGGACTACAATGAGCAGTTCTTC. It encodes CSARLGLADYNEQFF.